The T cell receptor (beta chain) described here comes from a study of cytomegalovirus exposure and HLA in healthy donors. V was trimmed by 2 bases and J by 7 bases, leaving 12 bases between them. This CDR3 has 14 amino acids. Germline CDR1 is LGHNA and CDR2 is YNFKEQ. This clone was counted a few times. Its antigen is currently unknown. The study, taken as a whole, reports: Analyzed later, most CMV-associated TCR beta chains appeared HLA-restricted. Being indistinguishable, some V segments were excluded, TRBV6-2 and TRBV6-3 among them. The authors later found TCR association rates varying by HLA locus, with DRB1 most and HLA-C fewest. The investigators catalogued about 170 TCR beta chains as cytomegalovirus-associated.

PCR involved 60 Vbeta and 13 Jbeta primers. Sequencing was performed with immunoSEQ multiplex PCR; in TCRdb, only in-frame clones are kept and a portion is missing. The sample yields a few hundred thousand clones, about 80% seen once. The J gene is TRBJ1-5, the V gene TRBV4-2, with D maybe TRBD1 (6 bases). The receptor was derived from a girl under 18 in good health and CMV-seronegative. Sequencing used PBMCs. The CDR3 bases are TGTGCCAGCAGCCAACAGGGGAACTTCCAGCCCCAGCATTTT. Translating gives CASSQQGNFQPQHF.